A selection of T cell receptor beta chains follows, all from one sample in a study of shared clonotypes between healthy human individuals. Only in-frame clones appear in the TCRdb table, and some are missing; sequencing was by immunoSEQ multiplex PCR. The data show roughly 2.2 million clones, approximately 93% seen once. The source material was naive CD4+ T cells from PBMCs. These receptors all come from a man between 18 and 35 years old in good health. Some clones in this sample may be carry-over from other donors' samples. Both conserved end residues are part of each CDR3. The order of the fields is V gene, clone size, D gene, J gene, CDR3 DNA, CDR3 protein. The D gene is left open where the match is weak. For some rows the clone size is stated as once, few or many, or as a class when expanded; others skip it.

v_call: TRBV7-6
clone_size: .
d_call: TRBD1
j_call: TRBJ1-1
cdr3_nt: TGTGCCAGCAGCTTAGAGACAGGGGGGATGAACACTGAAGCTTTCTTT
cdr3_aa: CASSLETGGMNTEAFF

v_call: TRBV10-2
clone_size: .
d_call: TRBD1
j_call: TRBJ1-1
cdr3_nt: TGCGCCAGTGCCGGACAGGCCGAGACTGAAGCTTTCTTT
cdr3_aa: CASAGQAETEAFF

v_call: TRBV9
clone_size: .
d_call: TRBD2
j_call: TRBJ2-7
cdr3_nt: TGTGCCAGCAGCCCCCTCCGGACTAGCTCGTACGAGCAGTACTTC
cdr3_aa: CASSPLRTSSYEQYF

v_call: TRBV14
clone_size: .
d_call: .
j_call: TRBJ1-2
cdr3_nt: TGTGCCAGCAGCCCCTACAGGGTTAGTCATGGCTACACCTTC
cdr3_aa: CASSPYRVSHGYTF

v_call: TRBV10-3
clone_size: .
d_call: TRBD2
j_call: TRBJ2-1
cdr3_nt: TGTGCCATCAGTGAGGGGGCTAGCGGGAGGTCCTACAATGAGCAGTTCTTC
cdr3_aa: CAISEGASGRSYNEQFF

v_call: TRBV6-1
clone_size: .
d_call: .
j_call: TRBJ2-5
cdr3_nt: TGTGCCAGCAGAAAACCTGTCCTACTGGGAGAGACCCAGTACTTC
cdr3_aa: CASRKPVLLGETQYF

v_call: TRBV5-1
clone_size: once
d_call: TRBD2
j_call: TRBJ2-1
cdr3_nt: TGCGCCAGCAGCTTGGAGAGGGCTAGCGGGAGCAATGAGCAGTTCTTC
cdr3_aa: CASSLERASGSNEQFF

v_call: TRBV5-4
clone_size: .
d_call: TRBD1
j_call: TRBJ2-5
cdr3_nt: TGTGCCAGCAGCCCGACACAGGGGGCGCGGGAGACCCAGTACTTC
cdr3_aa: CASSPTQGARETQYF

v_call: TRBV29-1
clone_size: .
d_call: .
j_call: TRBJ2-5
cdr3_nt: TGCAGCGTTGAAGTTGGTACGGCTCAAGAGACCCAGTACTTC
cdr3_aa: CSVEVGTAQETQYF

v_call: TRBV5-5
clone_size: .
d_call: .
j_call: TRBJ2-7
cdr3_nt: TGTGCCAGCAGCTTCCAGACCCGTACCTACGAGCAGTACTTC
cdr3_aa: CASSFQTRTYEQYF

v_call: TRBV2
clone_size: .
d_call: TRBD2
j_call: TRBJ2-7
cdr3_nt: TGTGCCAGCAGCGGGACTAGGTTGGCCTACGAGCAGTACTTC
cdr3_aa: CASSGTRLAYEQYF

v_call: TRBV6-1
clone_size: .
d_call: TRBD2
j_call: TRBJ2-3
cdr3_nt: TGTGCCAGCAGTGAAAGGAGGCGAGCGGGAGGACCAGATACGCAGTATTTT
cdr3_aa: CASSERRRAGGPDTQYF

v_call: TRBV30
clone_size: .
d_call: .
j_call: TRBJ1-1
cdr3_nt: TGTGCCTGGAGTGTAGCCTTGAACACTGAAGCTTTCTTT
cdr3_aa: CAWSVALNTEAFF

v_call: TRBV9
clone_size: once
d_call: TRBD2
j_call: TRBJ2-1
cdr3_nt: TGTGCCAGCAGCGTAGCAGCTAGCGGGAGCAATGAGCAGTTCTTC
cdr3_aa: CASSVAASGSNEQFF

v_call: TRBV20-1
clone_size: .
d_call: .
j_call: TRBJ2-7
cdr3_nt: TGCAGTCAGATGGAGGGCCGAGAGCAGTACTTC
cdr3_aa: CSQMEGREQYF

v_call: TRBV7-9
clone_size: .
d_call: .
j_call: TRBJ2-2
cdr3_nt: TGTGCCAGCAGTGAAACCGAGTGGGGCGGGGAGCTGTTTTTT
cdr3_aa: CASSETEWGGELFF

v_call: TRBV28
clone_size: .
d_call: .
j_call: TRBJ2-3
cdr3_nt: TGTGCCAGCAGTAACGGGAGAAGGGCAGATACGCAGTATTTT
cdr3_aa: CASSNGRRADTQYF

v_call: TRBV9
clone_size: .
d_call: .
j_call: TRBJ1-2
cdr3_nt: TGTGCCAGCAGCCTACGGGACCACAACTATGGCTACACCTTC
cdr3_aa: CASSLRDHNYGYTF

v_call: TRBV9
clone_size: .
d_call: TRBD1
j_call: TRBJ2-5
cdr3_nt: TGTGCCAGCAGCGAGGGGACAGGGAGGATAGAGACCCAGTACTTC
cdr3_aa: CASSEGTGRIETQYF

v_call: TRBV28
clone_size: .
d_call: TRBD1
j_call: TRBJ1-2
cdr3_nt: TGTGCCAGCAGAGGCCCAGGGGGCGGCTATGGCTACACCTTC
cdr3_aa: CASRGPGGGYGYTF

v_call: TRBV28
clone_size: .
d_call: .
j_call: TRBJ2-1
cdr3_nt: TGTGCCAGCAGGCCAGGGGGGAGCTCCTACAATGAGCAGTTCTTC
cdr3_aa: CASRPGGSSYNEQFF

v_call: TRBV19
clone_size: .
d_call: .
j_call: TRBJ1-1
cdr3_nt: TGTGCCAGTAGTATACCCACTGAAGCTTTCTTT
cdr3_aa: CASSIPTEAFF

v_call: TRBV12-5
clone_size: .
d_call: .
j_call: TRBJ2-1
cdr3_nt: TGTGCTAGTGGCCCGGGACATTTTTACCAGTTCTTC
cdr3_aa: CASGPGHFYQFF

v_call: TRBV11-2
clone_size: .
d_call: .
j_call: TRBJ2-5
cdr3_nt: TGTGCCAGCAGCCCGGGACTTCAGCAGTACTTC
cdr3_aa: CASSPGLQQYF

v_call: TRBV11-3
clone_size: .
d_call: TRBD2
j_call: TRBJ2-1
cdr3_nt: TGTGCCAGCAGCACCAGACTAGCGGGTGCCTACAATGAGCAGTTCTTC
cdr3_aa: CASSTRLAGAYNEQFF

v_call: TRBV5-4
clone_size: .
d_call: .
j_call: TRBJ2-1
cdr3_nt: TGTGCCAGCAGCTTGGGGGGGAATACCTACAATGAGCAGTTCTTC
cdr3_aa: CASSLGGNTYNEQFF

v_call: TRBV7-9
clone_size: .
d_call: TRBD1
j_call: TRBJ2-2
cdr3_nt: TGTGCCAGCAGCTTAAAAGGGGGACAGATGACCGGGGAGCTGTTTTTT
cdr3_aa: CASSLKGGQMTGELFF

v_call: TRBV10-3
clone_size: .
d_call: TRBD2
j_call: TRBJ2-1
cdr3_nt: TGTGCCATCAGTGAGTCGCTCGGGACTAGCGGGAGGGCGATGCCGTTCTTC
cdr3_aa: CAISESLGTSGRAMPFF

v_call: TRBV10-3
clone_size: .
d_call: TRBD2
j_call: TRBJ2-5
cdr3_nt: TGTGCCATCAGTGGATACGGGCTAGCGGGAGGAACGGAGACCCAGTACTTC
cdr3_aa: CAISGYGLAGGTETQYF

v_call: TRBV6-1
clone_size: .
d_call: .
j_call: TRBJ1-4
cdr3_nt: TGTGCCAGCCGAGGGGGGGGAGCGTTGGAAAAACTGTTTTTT
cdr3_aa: CASRGGGALEKLFF

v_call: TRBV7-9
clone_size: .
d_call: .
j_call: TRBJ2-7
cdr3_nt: TGTGCCAGCAGCTTAGAACTGGGAGGCCCTTTTGACTTC
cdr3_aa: CASSLELGGPFDF

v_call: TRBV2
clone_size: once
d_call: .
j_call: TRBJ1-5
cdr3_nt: TGTGCCAGCAGTTTCGACAGGTTTAATCAGCCCCAGCATTTT
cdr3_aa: CASSFDRFNQPQHF

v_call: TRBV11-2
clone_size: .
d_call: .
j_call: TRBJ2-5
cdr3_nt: TGTGCCAGCAGCTTAGTCCGACAGACCCAGTACTTC
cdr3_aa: CASSLVRQTQYF

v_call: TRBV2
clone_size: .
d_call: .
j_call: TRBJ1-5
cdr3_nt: TGTGCCAGCACCCTGGACAGCGGAAGCAATCAGCCCCAGCATTTT
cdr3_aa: CASTLDSGSNQPQHF

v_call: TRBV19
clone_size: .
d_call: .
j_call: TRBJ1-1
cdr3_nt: TGTGCCAGTAGTCCGACAGTCATGAACACTGAAGCTTTCTTT
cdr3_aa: CASSPTVMNTEAFF

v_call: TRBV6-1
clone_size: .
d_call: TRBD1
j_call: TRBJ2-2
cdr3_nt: TGTGCCAGCAGGATACGGACAGGGTACACCGGGGAGCTGTTTTTT
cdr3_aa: CASRIRTGYTGELFF

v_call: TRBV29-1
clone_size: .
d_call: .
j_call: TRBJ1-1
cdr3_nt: TGCAGCGTTGAAAGGCAGGGGAACACTGAAGCTTTCTTT
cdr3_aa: CSVERQGNTEAFF